The T cell receptor (beta chain) described here comes from a study of T cell repertoires in cytomegalovirus infection. Overall study context: Well-studied HLA-B-restricted CMV epitopes were used in the study alongside recently identified HLA-C-restricted ones. Matching HLA type, along with CMV infection, was indicated by public TCR beta signatures. Findings of the study overall: In two of eight donors, the top clonotype was HLA-C-restricted CMV-specific.

Each CDR3 protein gets one entry after TCRdb re-called the reads with MiXCR. Of under 150,000 distinct CDR3 sequences detected, 30% to 35% appear once; the ten largest clones hold 41%. The V and J ends lost 7 bases and 4 bases respectively, with 14 bases between them. Germline V gene data show CDR1 as MNHNY and CDR2 as SVGAGI (reference sequence). The CDR3 runs 14 residues. Points on this clonotype: The antigen remains unidentified.

The TCR sequence derives from a human donor in good health (CMV status not recorded). Some clones in this sample may be carry-over from other donors' samples. This sample comprised CD8+ T cells from cultured PBMCs, obtained from culture after CMV antigen stimulation. The genes are TRBV6-6 and TRBJ2-1; possibly TRBD1 for D (7 bases). The CDR3 region is CASKEGAEYNEQFF. Written as DNA, the CDR3 is TGTGCCAGCAAGGAGGGGGCAGAGTACAATGAGCAGTTCTTC.